The rows below give T cell receptor beta chains drawn from one sample of a study of cytomegalovirus exposure and HLA in healthy donors. The method was immunoSEQ multiplex PCR; TCRdb's version includes in-frame clones alone and lacks a portion of them. The data show more than 140,000 clones, roughly 80% seen once. The sample consisted of PBMCs. Receptor source: a man aged 40-49 years in good health and CMV-seronegative. Both conserved end residues are part of each CDR3. Each record gives: CDR3 DNA, CDR3 protein, V gene, J gene, D gene, clone size. D genes are given only for firm matches. Clone size is stated in some rows and not others, as once, few, many or a class when expanded.

CDR3 DNA: TGCGCCAGCAGCTTGGGGGGACAGGGGAACACCGGGGAGCTGTTTTTT
CDR3 protein: CASSLGGQGNTGELFF
V gene: TRBV5-1
J gene: TRBJ2-2
D gene: TRBD1
clone size: .

CDR3 DNA: TGTGCCAGCAGCGTCGATACAGGGGGCGCGTATGGCTACACCTTC
CDR3 protein: CASSVDTGGAYGYTF
V gene: TRBV9
J gene: TRBJ1-2
D gene: TRBD1
clone size: .

CDR3 DNA: TGCGCCATTTGTAATGGACAGGGTATACATGGCTACACCTTC
CDR3 protein: CAICNGQGIHGYTF
V gene: TRBV4-3
J gene: TRBJ1-2
D gene: TRBD1
clone size: once

CDR3 DNA: TGTGCCAGCAGTGGGCGGGGCCCTAGCACAGATACGCAGTATTTT
CDR3 protein: CASSGRGPSTDTQYF
V gene: TRBV28
J gene: TRBJ2-3
D gene: .
clone size: .

CDR3 DNA: TGTGCTAGTGGTCGGAGGGACAATGAGCAGTTCTTC
CDR3 protein: CASGRRDNEQFF
V gene: TRBV12-5
J gene: TRBJ2-1
D gene: .
clone size: .

CDR3 DNA: TGCGCCAGCAGCTTCCAGACAGGGGATCAGCCCCAGCATTTT
CDR3 protein: CASSFQTGDQPQHF
V gene: TRBV5-1
J gene: TRBJ1-5
D gene: TRBD1
clone size: .

CDR3 DNA: TGTGCCAGCAGTCCGAATCAGGTCTATGGCTACACCTTC
CDR3 protein: CASSPNQVYGYTF
V gene: TRBV7-9
J gene: TRBJ1-2
D gene: .
clone size: .

CDR3 DNA: TGTGCCAGCAGCTTATCATGGGGGGGGCCCTCTAGCACAGATACGCAGTATTTT
CDR3 protein: CASSLSWGGPSSTDTQYF
V gene: TRBV7-9
J gene: TRBJ2-3
D gene: .
clone size: .

CDR3 DNA: TGTGCCAGCAGCCCCGCAGGGGGTACTTATGGCTACACCTTC
CDR3 protein: CASSPAGGTYGYTF
V gene: TRBV5-4
J gene: TRBJ1-2
D gene: TRBD1
clone size: once

CDR3 DNA: TGTGCCAGCCTCCTAAGAAGGGGACAGTACACAGATACGCAGTATTTT
CDR3 protein: CASLLRRGQYTDTQYF
V gene: TRBV2
J gene: TRBJ2-3
D gene: TRBD1
clone size: .

CDR3 DNA: TGCGCCAGCAGCGCGACCAGCGAGTCGGGAAATGAAAAACTGTTTTTT
CDR3 protein: CASSATSESGNEKLFF
V gene: TRBV5-1
J gene: TRBJ1-4
D gene: .
clone size: .

CDR3 DNA: TGTGCCAGCAGCGGACTAGCCCTTACCACAGATACGCAGTATTTT
CDR3 protein: CASSGLALTTDTQYF
V gene: TRBV9
J gene: TRBJ2-3
D gene: TRBD2
clone size: .

CDR3 DNA: TGTGCCAGCAGCTTAGCGAGTTTCGGCGGGGGCACAGATACGCAGTATTTT
CDR3 protein: CASSLASFGGGTDTQYF
V gene: TRBV11-2
J gene: TRBJ2-3
D gene: .
clone size: .

CDR3 DNA: TGTGCCAGCTCACCGGACAGGCTCAATGAGCAGTTCTTC
CDR3 protein: CASSPDRLNEQFF
V gene: TRBV18
J gene: TRBJ2-1
D gene: TRBD1
clone size: .

CDR3 DNA: TGTGCCAGCAGCCAAGATTTGGAAGTCATTACAGCCTACACCTTC
CDR3 protein: CASSQDLEVITAYTF
V gene: TRBV14
J gene: TRBJ1-2
D gene: .
clone size: .

CDR3 DNA: TGTGCCTGGAGTCCGACTAGCGGGGGCAATGAGCAGTTCTTC
CDR3 protein: CAWSPTSGGNEQFF
V gene: TRBV30
J gene: TRBJ2-1
D gene: TRBD2
clone size: .

CDR3 DNA: TGTGCCAGCAGTTTAACCGGGACAGGCGATTCACCCCTCCACTTT
CDR3 protein: CASSLTGTGDSPLHF
V gene: TRBV27
J gene: TRBJ1-6
D gene: TRBD1
clone size: .

CDR3 DNA: TGCGCCAGCAGCCAAGGGGCAGGGCTTAGCAATCAGCCCCAGCATTTT
CDR3 protein: CASSQGAGLSNQPQHF
V gene: TRBV4-3
J gene: TRBJ1-5
D gene: .
clone size: .

CDR3 DNA: TGTGCTAGTGGTTTGCCCTCCCCGGATGGGAGAATCGCCTACGAGCAGTACTTC
CDR3 protein: CASGLPSPDGRIAYEQYF
V gene: TRBV12-5
J gene: TRBJ2-7
D gene: .
clone size: .

CDR3 DNA: TGTGCCAGCAGCTTCTCAGTGACTAACTATGGCTACACCTTC
CDR3 protein: CASSFSVTNYGYTF
V gene: TRBV7-2
J gene: TRBJ1-2
D gene: .
clone size: .

CDR3 DNA: TGTGCCAGCAGTGTTCCCCAGATACGCTACGAGCAGTACTTC
CDR3 protein: CASSVPQIRYEQYF
V gene: TRBV6-1
J gene: TRBJ2-7
D gene: .
clone size: .